Reported below is one T cell receptor beta chain. As handled by the study authors: By means of reference gene primer amplification, nucleated cell counts were estimated. Generated by immunoSEQ multiplex PCR, the TCRdb table keeps only in-frame clones and is missing some. V and J calls and clone size are copied from that table; D and trimming were computed from the DNA. The repertoire holds approximately 500,000 clones, with 88% as singletons. These data originate in a study of blood T cell repertoires in COVID-19. Study background: PBMCs, B-cell-depleted T cells, or T cells were the source of the cDNA or gDNA that made up the material.

Adults between roughly 18 and 95 years of age took part from 20 to 25 US areas. Self-reported history from a screening survey and questionnaire set each donor's cohort. Germline V gene data show CDR1 as KGHSH and CDR2 as LQKENI. Between the trimmed V and J ends, which lost 3 bases and 1 base, there was a span of 7 bases. The CDR3 is 14 residues long. The specimen sequenced was PBMCs or T cells enriched from blood (not recorded which). This chain connects TRBV18 to TRBJ1-5, with D unresolved. The sequence derives from a middle-aged woman who had recovered from COVID-19. This CDR3 is CASSPQASNQPQHF. CDR3 coding DNA: TGTGCCAGCTCACCCCAGGCGAGCAATCAGCCCCAGCATTTT.